A selection of T cell receptor beta chains follows, all from one sample in a study of PD-1 blockade in mismatch repair-deficient tumors. Clones were sequenced by immunoSEQ multiplex PCR, and TCRdb holds only the in-frame ones, with some missing. The sample has under 50,000 clones; around three quarters are singletons. Sequenced here: PBMCs, sampled before pembrolizumab treatment. The receptors originated from an adult with mismatch repair-deficient cancer. Both conserved end residues are part of each CDR3. The D gene is left open where the match is weak. Clone size is given for some rows only: seen once, a few or many times, or a class if the clone is expanded.

D gene: -
J gene: TRBJ2-1
clone size: -
V gene: TRBV30
CDR3 DNA: TGTGCCTGGAGTCCCGGGGCTGGCGAGCAGTTCTTC
CDR3 protein: CAWSPGAGEQFF

D gene: -
J gene: TRBJ2-1
clone size: medium-sized
V gene: TRBV5-1
CDR3 DNA: TGCGCCAGCAGCGGTGACCCCGGGAGCCGAGAGCAGTTCTTC
CDR3 protein: CASSGDPGSREQFF

D gene: TRBD2
J gene: TRBJ2-7
clone size: -
V gene: TRBV11-2
CDR3 DNA: TGTGCCAGCAGCTTTAATCCGGGAGGGATGAACGAGCAGTACTTC
CDR3 protein: CASSFNPGGMNEQYF

D gene: -
J gene: TRBJ1-3
clone size: few
V gene: TRBV30
CDR3 DNA: TGTGCCCTTCTCGCTGGAAACACCATATATTTT
CDR3 protein: CALLAGNTIYF

D gene: -
J gene: TRBJ2-3
clone size: -
V gene: TRBV5-1
CDR3 DNA: TGCGCCAGCACCCTGCTGGATACGCAGTATTTT
CDR3 protein: CASTLLDTQYF

D gene: TRBD1
J gene: TRBJ1-1
clone size: -
V gene: TRBV5-1
CDR3 DNA: TGCGCCAGCAGTTTCGGACAGGAGGGCACTGAAGCTTTCTTT
CDR3 protein: CASSFGQEGTEAFF

D gene: -
J gene: TRBJ1-1
clone size: -
V gene: TRBV7-9
CDR3 DNA: TGTGCCAGCAGCGAATCGTTCAGCGGTGGGGAAGCTTTCTTT
CDR3 protein: CASSESFSGGEAFF

D gene: -
J gene: TRBJ1-5
clone size: -
V gene: TRBV6-9
CDR3 DNA: TGTGCCAAGGGGCGACATCGCGATCAGCCCCAGCATTTT
CDR3 protein: CAKGRHRDQPQHF

D gene: TRBD1
J gene: TRBJ2-5
clone size: -
V gene: TRBV15
CDR3 DNA: TGTGCCACCAGCAGAGCCCCAGTTGAGACAGGGACGGCGAAGGAGACCCAGTACTTC
CDR3 protein: CATSRAPVETGTAKETQYF

D gene: TRBD2
J gene: TRBJ2-5
clone size: once
V gene: TRBV11-3
CDR3 DNA: TGTGCCAGCAGCTCTACACCGGGAGGCCAAGAGACCCAGTACTTC
CDR3 protein: CASSSTPGGQETQYF

D gene: -
J gene: TRBJ1-3
clone size: -
V gene: TRBV2
CDR3 DNA: TGTGCCAGCGACGGACGATACTCTGGAAACACCATATATTTT
CDR3 protein: CASDGRYSGNTIYF

D gene: -
J gene: TRBJ1-5
clone size: -
V gene: TRBV6-6
CDR3 DNA: TGTGCCAGCAGTTACGGGGGGAATCAGCCCCAGCATTTT
CDR3 protein: CASSYGGNQPQHF

D gene: -
J gene: TRBJ2-1
clone size: -
V gene: TRBV4-1
CDR3 DNA: TGCGCCAGCAGCCAGATAGACTTGGTATCCTACAATGAGCAGTTCTTC
CDR3 protein: CASSQIDLVSYNEQFF

D gene: -
J gene: TRBJ2-5
clone size: -
V gene: TRBV15
CDR3 DNA: TGTGCCACCAGCAGAGGGGCTAGCACAGAGACCCAGTACTTC
CDR3 protein: CATSRGASTETQYF

D gene: -
J gene: TRBJ1-5
clone size: -
V gene: TRBV19
CDR3 DNA: TGTGCCAGTAGTATCGATACGGTCGGTCAGCCCCAGCATTTT
CDR3 protein: CASSIDTVGQPQHF

D gene: TRBD1
J gene: TRBJ1-1
clone size: -
V gene: TRBV7-3
CDR3 DNA: TGTGCCAGCAGCCTCGGGACAGGGATGATGAACACTGAAGCTTTCTTT
CDR3 protein: CASSLGTGMMNTEAFF

D gene: -
J gene: TRBJ2-5
clone size: once
V gene: TRBV18
CDR3 DNA: TGTGCCAGCTCACCGGCAGAGAAGGAGACCCAGTACTTC
CDR3 protein: CASSPAEKETQYF

D gene: -
J gene: TRBJ1-1
clone size: few
V gene: TRBV6-1
CDR3 DNA: TGTGCCAGCGGCAGGGAGAACACTGAAGCTTTCTTT
CDR3 protein: CASGRENTEAFF

D gene: -
J gene: TRBJ1-4
clone size: -
V gene: TRBV6-6
CDR3 DNA: TGTGCCAGCAGGCGTAGGCCGAATGAAAAACTGTTTTTT
CDR3 protein: CASRRRPNEKLFF

D gene: -
J gene: TRBJ2-2
clone size: -
V gene: TRBV10-3
CDR3 DNA: TGTGCCATCAGTGGGGGGACTGCTCGCGGGGAGCTGTTTTTT
CDR3 protein: CAISGGTARGELFF

D gene: -
J gene: TRBJ1-3
clone size: -
V gene: TRBV5-1
CDR3 DNA: TGCGCCAGCAGCGGGGCAAGCTCTGGAAACACCATATATTTT
CDR3 protein: CASSGASSGNTIYF

D gene: -
J gene: TRBJ2-5
clone size: -
V gene: TRBV6-5
CDR3 DNA: TGTGCCAGCAGACGCGACAGCGGTGAGACCCAGTACTTC
CDR3 protein: CASRRDSGETQYF

D gene: TRBD1
J gene: TRBJ1-5
clone size: -
V gene: TRBV28
CDR3 DNA: TGTGCCAGCACCTCTCCGACAGGGGGCGGTCAGCCCCAGCATTTT
CDR3 protein: CASTSPTGGGQPQHF

D gene: -
J gene: TRBJ1-2
clone size: few
V gene: TRBV5-6
CDR3 DNA: TGTGCCAGCAGCCAGGGCGCCTACTATGGCTACACCTTC
CDR3 protein: CASSQGAYYGYTF

D gene: -
J gene: TRBJ2-7
clone size: -
V gene: TRBV7-2
CDR3 DNA: TGTGCCAGCAGCTTTAGCGGAAGCTACGAGCAGTACTTC
CDR3 protein: CASSFSGSYEQYF

D gene: -
J gene: TRBJ2-1
clone size: -
V gene: TRBV27
CDR3 DNA: TGTGCCAGCAGTACGCATCGGACTCCAGGAAACAATGAGCAGTTCTTC
CDR3 protein: CASSTHRTPGNNEQFF

D gene: -
J gene: TRBJ2-1
clone size: -
V gene: TRBV14
CDR3 DNA: TGTGCCAGCAGCCAACAACTAGTCGCCGAGCAGTTCTTC
CDR3 protein: CASSQQLVAEQFF

D gene: -
J gene: TRBJ2-6
clone size: -
V gene: TRBV14
CDR3 DNA: TGTGCCAGCAGCCAAGCCTCTGGGGCCAACGTCCTGACTTTC
CDR3 protein: CASSQASGANVLTF

D gene: -
J gene: TRBJ2-7
clone size: few
V gene: TRBV21-1
CDR3 DNA: TGTGCCAATTGGAATGGGGACACCTACGAGCAGTACTTC
CDR3 protein: CANWNGDTYEQYF

D gene: TRBD1
J gene: TRBJ1-4
clone size: -
V gene: TRBV7-9
CDR3 DNA: TGTGCCAGCAGCCCAGGACAGGGTGGGAATGAAAAACTGTTTTTT
CDR3 protein: CASSPGQGGNEKLFF

D gene: TRBD1
J gene: TRBJ2-4
clone size: few
V gene: TRBV2
CDR3 DNA: TGTGCCAGCAGTCCTGACAGGGTTCGTGAAAACATTCAGTACTTC
CDR3 protein: CASSPDRVRENIQYF

D gene: -
J gene: TRBJ2-1
clone size: -
V gene: TRBV11-2
CDR3 DNA: TGTGCCAGCAGCCCCGCTGGGTCCCGCAATGAGCAGTTCTTC
CDR3 protein: CASSPAGSRNEQFF

D gene: -
J gene: TRBJ2-2
clone size: -
V gene: TRBV6-5
CDR3 DNA: TGTGCCAGCAGGGAGACAGAGACCGGGGAGCTGTTTTTT
CDR3 protein: CASRETETGELFF

D gene: -
J gene: TRBJ2-2
clone size: -
V gene: TRBV29-1
CDR3 DNA: TGCAGCTCCCGCGGAGGCGGAGACACCGGGGAGCTGTTTTTT
CDR3 protein: CSSRGGGDTGELFF

D gene: TRBD2
J gene: TRBJ2-2
clone size: -
V gene: TRBV9
CDR3 DNA: TGTGCCAGCAGCGTAACTAGCGGAAACACCGGGGAGCTGTTTTTT
CDR3 protein: CASSVTSGNTGELFF

D gene: TRBD2
J gene: TRBJ2-1
clone size: -
V gene: TRBV2
CDR3 DNA: TGTGCCAGCAGTGTTTCTAGCGGAACCTACAATGAGCAGTTCTTC
CDR3 protein: CASSVSSGTYNEQFF

D gene: TRBD1
J gene: TRBJ2-2
clone size: -
V gene: TRBV6-6
CDR3 DNA: TGTGCCAGCAAAGGGACAGACACCGGGGAGCTGTTTTTT
CDR3 protein: CASKGTDTGELFF

D gene: TRBD1
J gene: TRBJ2-2
clone size: -
V gene: TRBV25-1
CDR3 DNA: TGTGCCAGCAGTGAAAAGGACAGGGCCACCGGGGAGCTGTTTTTT
CDR3 protein: CASSEKDRATGELFF

D gene: -
J gene: TRBJ2-7
clone size: -
V gene: TRBV7-2
CDR3 DNA: TGTGCCAGCAGCTTCTCGGACATTTCCTACGAGCAGTACTTC
CDR3 protein: CASSFSDISYEQYF

D gene: -
J gene: TRBJ1-5
clone size: -
V gene: TRBV5-8
CDR3 DNA: TGTGCCAGCAGCTTATGGCAGGTTAGCAATCAGCCCCAGCATTTT
CDR3 protein: CASSLWQVSNQPQHF

D gene: TRBD2
J gene: TRBJ2-1
clone size: -
V gene: TRBV10-1
CDR3 DNA: TGCGCCAGCAGTGAGGGGACTAGCGGGAGGGCCAATGAGCAGTTCTTC
CDR3 protein: CASSEGTSGRANEQFF

D gene: -
J gene: TRBJ2-3
clone size: -
V gene: TRBV2
CDR3 DNA: TGTGCCAGCAGTGAGGTCGGGGCCCGCACAGATACGCAGTATTTT
CDR3 protein: CASSEVGARTDTQYF

D gene: -
J gene: TRBJ1-1
clone size: many
V gene: TRBV4-1
CDR3 DNA: TGCGCCAGCAGCCAAGATAGCACGTGGCAGATGAACACTGAAGCTTTCTTT
CDR3 protein: CASSQDSTWQMNTEAFF

D gene: -
J gene: TRBJ2-1
clone size: -
V gene: TRBV4-1
CDR3 DNA: TGCGCCAGCAGCCCTGTTTCGGACCTAGCGAACTACAATGAGCAGTTCTTC
CDR3 protein: CASSPVSDLANYNEQFF

D gene: TRBD2
J gene: TRBJ2-7
clone size: -
V gene: TRBV29-1
CDR3 DNA: TGCAGCGTTTTGGGGACTAGCCGATCATCCTACGAGCAGTACTTC
CDR3 protein: CSVLGTSRSSYEQYF

D gene: -
J gene: TRBJ2-5
clone size: once
V gene: TRBV6-5
CDR3 DNA: TGTGCCAGCAAGAGGGGGGGGTTCCAAGAGACCCAGTACTTC
CDR3 protein: CASKRGGFQETQYF

D gene: -
J gene: TRBJ2-1
clone size: -
V gene: TRBV13
CDR3 DNA: TGTGCCAGCAGCTTAGAGGGTCACAATGAGCAGTTCTTC
CDR3 protein: CASSLEGHNEQFF

D gene: -
J gene: TRBJ2-1
clone size: -
V gene: TRBV9
CDR3 DNA: TGTGCCAGCAGCGTAGGACAGGCCCACTACAATGAGCAGTTCTTC
CDR3 protein: CASSVGQAHYNEQFF

D gene: TRBD1
J gene: TRBJ2-2
clone size: -
V gene: TRBV27
CDR3 DNA: TGTGCCAGCACATACAACAGGGGGACCGGGGAGCTGTTTTTT
CDR3 protein: CASTYNRGTGELFF

D gene: TRBD2
J gene: TRBJ2-3
clone size: -
V gene: TRBV9
CDR3 DNA: TGTGCCAGCAGCTTAGGGGTCAGCGGGAGTTCAGATACGCAGTATTTT
CDR3 protein: CASSLGVSGSSDTQYF

D gene: TRBD1
J gene: TRBJ2-1
clone size: -
V gene: TRBV5-6
CDR3 DNA: TGTGCCAGCAGCTCTTTGCGGGGACAGGGTGCCAATGAGCAGTTCTTC
CDR3 protein: CASSSLRGQGANEQFF

D gene: -
J gene: TRBJ2-3
clone size: -
V gene: TRBV6-1
CDR3 DNA: TGTGCCAGCAGAATACGGGACACCAGGACAGATACGCAGTATTTT
CDR3 protein: CASRIRDTRTDTQYF